The 29 T cell receptor beta chains listed next were all sequenced from one sample in a study of cytomegalovirus exposure and HLA in healthy donors. PCR involved 60 Vbeta and 13 Jbeta primers. Sequencing used immunoSEQ multiplex PCR; TCRdb keeps in-frame clones, though not all of them. The sample has tens of thousands of clones; around a tenth are singletons. Sequencing used PBMCs. All receptors come from a man aged 55 to 69 in good health and CMV-seropositive.

The J gene is TRBJ1-2, the V gene TRBV27; no definite D call. Deletions cut 4 bases from V and 7 bases from J, with 10 bases between. The CDR3 consists of 12 residues. CDR1 is MNHEY and CDR2 is SMNVEV in the germline V gene (reference sequence). The CDR3 loop reads CASSSAGLGYTF. CDR3 DNA: TGTGCCAGCAGTTCTGCAGGTCTTGGCTACACCTTC.

The rearrangement uses TRBV19 and TRBJ2-2; maybe TRBD2 (5 bases). With 6 bases removed from V and 0 bases from J, the gap between germline ends came to 8 bases. This CDR3 has 14 amino acids. Germline V gene data show CDR1 as LNHDA and CDR2 as SQIVND (reference sequence). The chain's CDR3 is CASRLRANTGELFF. The CDR3 DNA reads TGTGCCAGTAGGTTGCGGGCGAACACCGGGGAGCTGTTTTTT.

Here the CDR3 DNA reads TGCGCCAGCAGCTTGGGGGGACAGTACTCCTACGAGCAGTACTTC. It encodes CASSLGGQYSYEQYF. This chain uses TRBV5-1 with TRBJ2-7, with 7 nucleotides matching TRBD1. V dropped 0 bases and J dropped 0; count of bases not matched to a gene: 3. CDR1 is SGHRS and CDR2 is YFSETQ in the germline V gene. The CDR3 loop spans 15 amino acids. The full variable domain, completed using reference TRBV5-1 and TRBJ2-7, is KAGVTQTPRYLIKTRGQQVTLSCSPISGHRSVSWYQQTPGQGLQFLFEYFSETQRNKGNFPGRFSGRQFSNSRSEMNVSTLELGDSALYLCASSLGGQYSYEQYFGPGTRLTVT.

This clone has a handful of counts. The chain couples TRBV19 to TRBJ2-1, with no clear D. Germline values: CDR1 LNHDA, CDR2 SQIVND (reference sequence). V shed 3 bases and J shed 5 bases, with 14 bases lying between them. The CDR3 runs to 15 residues. CDR3: CASSISLTIDNEQFF. The CDR3 DNA reads as TGTGCCAGTAGTATTTCCCTAACGATAGACAATGAGCAGTTCTTC.

The chain couples TRBV7-9 to TRBJ2-3; D perhaps matches TRBD2 (6 bases). The CDR3 loop spans 14 amino acids. Looked up from germline, CDR1 is SEHNR and CDR2 is FQNEAQ (reference sequence). Trimming removed 0 bases at V and 6 bases at J, with 10 bases between. Here the CDR3 reads CASSLAGAGDTQYF. The CDR3 DNA reads TGTGCCAGCAGCTTAGCGGGAGCGGGCGATACGCAGTATTTT. The whole variable domain, remainder taken from reference TRBV7-9 and TRBJ2-3, is DTGVSQNPRHKITKRGQNVTFRCDPISEHNRLYWYRQTLGQGPEFLTYFQNEAQLEKSRLLSDRFSAERPKGSFSTLEIQRTEQGDSAMYLCASSLAGAGDTQYFGPGTRLTVL.

This clone showed up just a few times. The J gene is TRBJ2-5, the V gene TRBV7-3; 10 nucleotides align to TRBD1. Germline CDR1 and CDR2: SGHTA and FQGTGA. The CDR3 extends over 14 amino acids. V gave up 5 bases and J gave up 2 bases; unmatched junction bases: 2. The CDR3 DNA follows: TGTGCCAGCAGCCGGGACAGGGGACAAGAGACCCAGTACTTC. Translated, it gives CASSRDRGQETQYF.

This chain joins TRBV5-1 and TRBJ2-2; D might be TRBD2 (5 bases). Germline-derived CDR1 and CDR2 are SGHRS and YFSETQ. With 7 bases removed from V and 4 bases from J, the gap between germline ends came to 14 bases. The CDR3 is 14 residues long. CDR3 protein: CASRGSPGTGELFF. In DNA form, the CDR3 reads TGCGCCAGCCGGGGTTCCCCAGGCACCGGGGAGCTGTTTTTT.

This clone has only a few counts. V is TRBV5-1 and J is TRBJ1-4; no reliable D call. Trimming left V 4 bases short and J 2 bases short, with 15 bases between. This CDR3 spans 16 amino acids. Germline values: CDR1 SGHRS, CDR2 YFSETQ. This CDR3 is CASSTRRGGTNEKLFF. CDR3 bases: TGCGCCAGCAGCACCCGGCGCGGCGGCACTAATGAAAAACTGTTTTTT.

The DNA of the CDR3 is TGTGCCAGCAGCTTAGGGCTGGGACTAGGGGGTGAGCAGTTCTTC. Encoded protein: CASSLGLGLGGEQFF. This chain joins TRBV11-2 and TRBJ2-1, with 8 bases identical to TRBD2. The CDR3 runs 15 residues. Germline CDR1 and CDR2: SGHAT and FQNNGV. Losses at the gene ends were 1 base for V and 9 bases for J; bases not matched to a gene: 8.

This clone came up a few times. CDR3 residues: CASRQNTEAFF. Written as DNA, the CDR3 is TGTGCCAGCAGACAGAACACTGAAGCTTTCTTT. The rearrangement links TRBV6-1 to TRBJ1-1; no definite D call. The germline gives CDR1 MNHNS, CDR2 SASEGT. The V gene lost 6 bases and the J gene lost 1 base, with 3 bases spanning the gap. This CDR3 has 11 amino acids.

This chain joins TRBV9 and TRBJ2-2; D not certain. V was shortened by 2 bases and J by 4 bases, with 3 bases between the two germline ends. The CDR3 contains 12 residues. CDR1 is SGDLS, CDR2 YYNGEE, per germline. The DNA of the CDR3 is TGTGCCAGCAGCGTCGGCACCGGGGAGCTGTTTTTT. Protein sequence: CASSVGTGELFF. The full variable domain, rest sourced from reference TRBV9 and TRBJ2-2, is DSGVTQTPKHLITATGQRVTLRCSPRSGDLSVYWYQQSLDQGLQFLIQYYNGEERAKGNILERFSAQQFPDLHSELNLSSLELGDSALYFCASSVGTGELFFGEGSRLTVL.

J is TRBJ1-1 and V is TRBV18; D gene ambiguous. In germline, CDR1 is KGHSH, CDR2 LQKENI. Trimming shortened V by 1 base and J by 3 bases, and 9 bases separated the two germline ends. CDR3 size: 14 residues. The CDR3 sequence is CASSPLREDTEAFF. The DNA for the CDR3 is TGTGCCAGCTCACCACTGCGGGAGGACACTGAAGCTTTCTTT.

This rearrangement joins TRBV5-6 to TRBJ2-7, with D possibly matching TRBD1 (6 bases). The V gene's germline CDR1 is SGHDT and CDR2 YYEEEE. Trimming removed 2 bases from V and 0 bases from J, with 12 bases in between. The CDR3 consists of 15 residues. The CDR3 is CASSFRGRYSYEQYF. CDR3 nucleotide sequence: TGTGCCAGCAGCTTCAGGGGCCGATACTCCTACGAGCAGTACTTC.

This clone was seen at least ten times. This chain joins TRBV19 and TRBJ2-3; the match to TRBD2 covers 10 bases. Trimming cost V 3 bases and J 4 bases; bases outside gene matches: 10. CDR3 length: 17 amino acids. Germline CDR1 and CDR2: LNHDA and SQIVND (reference sequence). The CDR3 bases are TGTGCCAGTAGTATGAACGGAGCGGGAGGGCCGTCAGATACGCAGTATTTT. Its protein is CASSMNGAGGPSDTQYF.

The chain combines TRBV18 with TRBJ1-5, with D tentatively TRBD1 (6 bases). Germline assignment: CDR1 KGHSH and CDR2 LQKENI. Trimming cost V 6 bases and J 0 bases, with 9 bases left between them. This CDR3 spans 14 amino acids. This CDR3 is CASSGGHSNQPQHF. The DNA of the CDR3 is TGTGCCAGCTCCGGGGGGCATAGCAATCAGCCCCAGCATTTT.

As to this clone: At one end the junction does not follow the germline gene, possibly because of a read error. Other DNA sequences within the sample encode an identical CDR3. This chain uses TRBV25-1 with TRBJ1-4, with a weak D call TRBD1 (5 bases). The CDR3 covers 18 residues. CDR1 MGHDK and CDR2 SYGVNS come from the germline V gene. CDR3 sequence reads: CASSEEGPEKATNEKLFF. In DNA form, the CDR3 reads TGTGCCAGCAGTGAGGAGGGACCCGAGAAGGCAACTAATGAAAAGCTGTTTTTT.

The chain is built from TRBV28 and TRBJ2-7; D perhaps matches TRBD2 (7 bases). The CDR3 runs to 15 residues. The germline V gene has CDR1 MDHEN and CDR2 SYDVKM. The V end was cut by 8 bases, the J end by 4 bases, with 21 bases between. CDR3 in amino acids: CASESGAAQGYEQYF. In DNA form, the CDR3 reads TGTGCCAGCGAAAGCGGGGCCGCCCAGGGGTACGAGCAGTACTTC.

This clone showed up just a few times. The chain is built from TRBV28 and TRBJ2-7, with D possibly TRBD1 on 6 matching bases. Between the trimmed V and J ends, which lost 5 bases and 5 bases, there was a span of 16 bases. This CDR3 has 14 amino acids. Germline V gene sequence: CDR1 MDHEN, CDR2 SYDVKM. CDR3: CASSPQGIVDEQYF. The CDR3 DNA reads TGTGCCAGCAGTCCTCAGGGGATCGTGGACGAGCAGTACTTC.

This clone was counted at least ten times. The gene calls are TRBV7-2 and TRBJ2-5, with D unresolved. The V end lost 4 bases, the J end lost 5 bases, and 8 bases lay between the germline ends. This CDR3 region has 12 residues. The germline V gene has CDR1 SGHTA and CDR2 FQGNSA. The CDR3 nucleotides are TGTGCCAGCAGCTCCACGGTCGAGACCCAGTACTTC. It translates to CASSSTVETQYF.

This clone was found a few times. This chain connects TRBV7-2 to TRBJ2-1; the match to TRBD2 covers 10 bases. This CDR3 spans 16 amino acids. Trimming cost V 5 bases and J 2 bases; bases outside gene matches: 6. Germline CDR1 and CDR2: SGHTA and FQGNSA. CDR3 loop: CASSPTSGGAYNEQFF. The CDR3 DNA is TGTGCCAGCAGCCCAACGAGCGGGGGGGCCTACAATGAGCAGTTCTTC. Full variable domain (missing parts from reference TRBV7-2 and TRBJ2-1): GAGVSQSPSNKVTEKGKDVELRCDPISGHTALYWYRQSLGQGLEFLIYFQGNSAPDKSGLPSDRFSAERTGGSVSTLTIQRTQQEDSAVYLCASSPTSGGAYNEQFFGPGTRLTVL.

CDR3 in DNA: TGTGCCAGCAGCTCCTATGGACTAGCCGATGGCGGTGAGCAGTTCTTC. Its protein is CASSSYGLADGGEQFF. The V gene is TRBV7-2, the J gene TRBJ2-1, with 8 positions matching TRBD2. Germline trimming cut 4 bases from V and 9 bases from J; bases unmatched to any gene: 14. Germline V gene lookup returns CDR1 SGHTA and CDR2 FQGNSA. This CDR3 has 16 residues.

Only a few counts were recorded for this clone. The chain carries TRBV28 and TRBJ2-7, with 9 positions matching TRBD1. This CDR3 has 16 residues. The ends lost 5 bases at V and 1 base at J; junction bases unmatched: 9. CDR1 and CDR2 (germline): MDHEN, SYDVKM. CDR3 nucleotide sequence: TGTGCCAGCAGTGAGATTGGGACAGGGCAATCCTACGAGCAGTACGTC. It encodes CASSEIGTGQSYEQYV.

J is TRBJ1-5 and V is TRBV5-4; TRBD1 aligns across 9 bases. J lost 0 bases, V lost 10 bases, and 17 bases had no gene match. Germline CDR1 and CDR2: SGHNT and YYREEE (reference sequence). The length of the CDR3 is 18 residues. This CDR3 is CAPRPFQDRGISNQPQHF. In DNA, the CDR3 is TGTGCCCCCCGCCCCTTTCAGGACAGGGGTATTAGCAATCAGCCCCAGCATTTT. The whole variable domain, filled in from reference TRBV5-4 and TRBJ1-5, reads ETGVTQSPTHLIKTRGQQVTLRCSSQSGHNTVSWYQQALGQGPQFIFQYYREEENGRGNFPPRFSGLQFPNYSSELNVNALELDDSALYLCAPRPFQDRGISNQPQHFGDGTRLSIL.

This chain connects TRBV5-5 to TRBJ2-5; TRBD2 matches at 8 bases. Per germline, CDR1 SGHKS and CDR2 YYEKEE (reference sequence). The V and J ends lost 5 bases and 4 bases, in that order; junction bases with no gene match: 4. This CDR3 contains 13 residues. The CDR3 sequence: CASRFSGRETQYF. CDR3 coding DNA: TGTGCCAGCAGGTTCAGCGGGAGAGAGACCCAGTACTTC. Complete variable domain (other parts from reference TRBV5-5 and TRBJ2-5): DAGVTQSPTHLIKTRGQQVTLRCSPISGHKSVSWYQQVLGQGPQFIFQYYEKEERGRGNFPDRFSARQFPNYSSELNVNALLLGDSALYLCASRFSGRETQYFGPGTRLLVL.

This clone has just a few counts. The rearrangement links TRBV30 to TRBJ2-5; 7 nucleotides match TRBD2. The CDR3 has 14 residues. V was clipped by 7 bases and J by 5 bases; unmatched bases: 13. Germline loops: CDR1 GTSNPN, CDR2 SVGIG (reference sequence). CDR3 bases: TGTGCCTCAGTCCTAGCGGCGACCTCGGAGACCCAGTACTTC. Protein product: CASVLAATSETQYF.

This clone came up a few times. The CDR3 DNA is TGCGCCAGCAGCCAAGAAAAGACTGGCGGGGGGGCAAGAGAGCTGTTTTTT. It is translated as CASSQEKTGGGARELFF. This rearrangement joins TRBV4-1 to TRBJ2-2; 9 positions match TRBD2. This CDR3 contains 17 residues. Germline CDR1 is MGHRA and CDR2 is YSYEKL. With 0 bases clipped from V and 11 bases from J, the junction kept 13 bases outside the gene matches.

This chain uses TRBV27 with TRBJ2-1; 9 bases are shared with TRBD2. Germline lookup yields CDR1 MNHEY and CDR2 SMNVEV (reference sequence). The CDR3 length is 14 residues. V shed 8 bases, J shed 10 bases, and the junction held 12 bases outside the gene matches. This CDR3 reads CASGSGGPNGEQFF. DNA for the CDR3: TGTGCCAGCGGCAGCGGGGGGCCCAACGGGGAGCAGTTCTTC.

This chain connects TRBV2 to TRBJ1-2, with 7 bases that match TRBD1. The CDR3 is 13 amino acids. Germline-derived CDR1 and CDR2 are SNHLY and FYNNEI. V shed 5 bases and J 7 bases; nucleotides not matched to a gene: 7. As DNA, the CDR3 is TGTGCCAGCAGTATTCAGGGGGAAGGTGGCTACACCTTC. Translated, it gives CASSIQGEGGYTF. Supplemented by reference TRBV2 and TRBJ1-2, the full variable domain reads EPEVTQTPSHQVTQMGQEVILRCVPISNHLYFYWYRQILGQKVEFLVSFYNNEISEKSEIFDDQFSVERPDGSNFTLKIRSTKLEDSAMYFCASSIQGEGGYTFGSGTRLTVV.

The chain combines TRBV7-9 with TRBJ1-5; D is ambiguous. V lost 2 bases, J lost 5 bases, and 10 bases lay in between. Germline V lookup: CDR1 SEHNR, CDR2 FQNEAQ (reference sequence). This CDR3 comprises 14 residues. The CDR3 region is CASSLTDNHQPQHF. The CDR3, as DNA: TGTGCCAGCAGCTTAACAGACAACCATCAGCCCCAGCATTTT.